Each of the 13 T cell receptor beta chains below was sequenced from the same sample in a study of post-analysis software for immune sequencing data. The study, taken as a whole, reports: When patients were compared with controls, about 5 TRBV segments were more frequent, TRBV5-6, TRBV5-1 and TRBV20-1 among them.

For these TCRs, the target antigens are not known. cDNA libraries of TCR beta carried unique molecular identifiers. TCRdb passed the PCR reads through MiXCR, listing each CDR3 protein once. Here the sample spans 750,000 to 950,000 distinct CDR3 sequences, roughly 50% being singletons. The sequencing input was blood. These receptors all come from a girl aged 5-17 years with multiple sclerosis.

V usage is TRBV29-1 and J usage is TRBJ1-2, with D perhaps matching TRBD1 (6 bases). Trimming left V 5 bases short and J 8 bases short, with 24 bases between. The CDR3 totals 15 residues. Germline V gene data show CDR1 as SQVTM and CDR2 as ANQGSEA. This CDR3 reads CSVHPGQGIRNGYTF. The CDR3 region has the DNA TGCAGCGTTCACCCGGGACAAGGAATCCGTAACGGCTACACCTTC.

The V gene is TRBV15, the J gene TRBJ2-3; perhaps D is TRBD1 or TRBD2 (5 bases each). CDR3 length: 18 residues. CDR1 LNHNV and CDR2 YYDKDF come from the germline V gene (reference sequence). Trimming cost V 0 bases and J 4 bases, with 20 bases left between them. For the CDR3, the DNA is TGTGCCACCAGCAGAGATCTACCAGGGACCCTCGGGGCAGATACGCAGTATTTT. This translates into CATSRDLPGTLGADTQYF.

This clonotype occurred a few times. The chain combines TRBV12-3 or TRBV12-4 with TRBJ1-4; D is perhaps TRBD1 (5 bases). Trimming pared 6 bases from V and 4 bases from J, leaving 12 bases between. This CDR3 contains 14 residues. The DNA of the CDR3 is TGTGCCAGCAGCTGGTCTGGGGGTAATGAAAAACTGTTTTTT. This translates into CASSWSGGNEKLFF.

CDR3 DNA: TGTGCCAGCAGCGTAGACGGGGCCGCAGATACGCAGTATTTT. This encodes CASSVDGAADTQYF. The chain links TRBV9 to TRBJ2-3; D tentatively reads TRBD1 or TRBD2 (5 bases each). Germline-derived CDR1 and CDR2 are SGDLS and YYNGEE. The CDR3 loop spans 14 amino acids. Between the trimmed V and J ends, which lost 0 bases and 4 bases, there was a span of 9 bases.

The CDR3 DNA reads as TGTGCCAGCCGGGACAGGGGTAATGAGCAGTTCTTC. Translation: CASRDRGNEQFF. V and J are TRBV25-1 and TRBJ2-7, with 10 bases identical to TRBD1. The J call could be wrong; TRBJ2-1 is a better fit for the DNA end. The germline V gene encodes CDR1 MGHDK and CDR2 SYGVNS. The CDR3 is 12 amino acids.

The rearrangement links TRBV7-6 to TRBJ1-6; 9 bases are a match to TRBD1. The CDR3 extends over 17 amino acids. J lost 1 base, V lost 6 bases, and 7 bases had no gene match. The germline V gene has CDR1 SGHVS and CDR2 FNYEAQ. This CDR3 reads CASRGTGRRSYNSPLHF. CDR3 nucleotides: TGTGCCAGCAGAGGGACAGGGAGGAGATCCTATAATTCACCCCTCCACTTT.

The rearrangement uses TRBV7-3 and TRBJ2-7; 9 positions match TRBD1. CDR1 SGHTA and CDR2 FQGTGA come from the germline V gene. The J segment lost 3 bases and the V segment lost 5 bases, leaving 8 bases of the junction unmatched. The CDR3 spans 15 residues. The CDR3, as DNA: TGTGCCAGCAGCCCGTCGGACAGGGGATTCTACGAGCAGTACTTC. This sequence encodes CASSPSDRGFYEQYF. Combining the CDR3 with reference TRBV7-3 and TRBJ2-7 gives the whole variable domain GAGVSQTPSNKVTEKGKYVELRCDPISGHTALYWYRQSLGQGPEFLIYFQGTGAADDSGLPNDRFFAVRPEGSVSTLKIQRTERGDSAVYLCASSPSDRGFYEQYFGPGTRLTVT.

V and J are TRBV5-5 and TRBJ2-1, with 9 bases aligning to TRBD1. The J segment lost 7 bases and the V segment lost 3 bases, leaving 5 bases of the junction unmatched. Germline values: CDR1 SGHKS, CDR2 YYEKEE (reference sequence). The CDR3 sequence is 14 residues long. The CDR3 spells CASSSGTGRNEQFF. The CDR3 coding sequence is TGTGCCAGCAGCTCCGGGACAGGGAGAAATGAGCAGTTCTTC. Combining the CDR3 with reference TRBV5-5 and TRBJ2-1 gives the whole variable domain DAGVTQSPTHLIKTRGQQVTLRCSPISGHKSVSWYQQVLGQGPQFIFQYYEKEERGRGNFPDRFSARQFPNYSSELNVNALLLGDSALYLCASSSGTGRNEQFFGPGTRLTVL.

Only a few counts were recorded for this clonotype. The CDR3, as DNA: TGCGCCAGCAGCCCCGGCGGGGGAAACTACCAAGAGACCCAGTACTTC. It specifies CASSPGGGNYQETQYF. V usage is TRBV5-1 and J usage is TRBJ2-5; 7 nucleotides line up with TRBD2. Germline assignment: CDR1 SGHRS and CDR2 YFSETQ. Trimming at V came to 4 bases and at J to 0 bases, leaving 9 bases not matched to a gene. The CDR3 runs to 16 residues.

This clonotype was seen repeatedly, ten times or more. The gene calls are TRBV5-1 and TRBJ2-7; D is unclear. The V end lost 4 bases, the J end lost 4 bases, and 6 bases lay between the germline ends. The germline CDR1 and CDR2 sequences are SGHRS and YFSETQ. The CDR3 runs to 11 residues. For the CDR3, the DNA is TGCGCCAGCAGCACCGCTTACGAGCAGTACTTC. Its translation: CASSTAYEQYF.

The chain employs TRBV2 and TRBJ1-2, with TRBD1 identical over 7 bases. The V gene's germline CDR1 is SNHLY and CDR2 FYNNEI. V shed 10 bases and J 3 bases; nucleotides not matched to a gene: 8. CDR3 size: 13 residues. The CDR3, as DNA: TGTGCCATCCCCCGGGGGACAGACTATGGCTACACCTTC. It translates to CAIPRGTDYGYTF.

CDR3: CASTQDRARGEQYF. CDR3 DNA: TGTGCCAGCACCCAGGACAGGGCCAGGGGCGAGCAGTACTTC. This chain joins TRBV25-1 and TRBJ2-7, with 8 bases fitting TRBD1. The CDR3 sequence is 14 residues long. With V trimmed by 7 bases and J by 6 bases, 11 bases remained unmatched. Germline CDR1 and CDR2: MGHDK and SYGVNS.

The chain couples TRBV10-3 to TRBJ2-5; 7 nucleotides line up with TRBD2. The V segment lost 7 bases and the J segment 4 bases; nucleotides outside the gene matches: 15. Germline loops: CDR1 ENHRY, CDR2 SYGVKD. This CDR3 contains 16 residues. CDR3 in DNA: TGTGCCATCAAGGGCAGCGGCGGGAGAGGGGTAGAGACCCAGTACTTC. Amino acids: CAIKGSGGRGVETQYF.